The present T cell receptor beta chain was sequenced within a study of shared clonotypes between healthy human individuals. Overall study results and limits: The study found lower generation probabilities in non-shared clonotypes than in those shared by all four donors.

Healthy and HIV-negative, the adult donors had no recent acute infections or vaccinations. Adults of Caucasian background living in Nashville, Tennessee made up all donors. Comments on this clone: Its antigen remains unidentified.

Assay: immunoSEQ multiplex PCR; the TCRdb copy retains only in-frame clones and omits some. The profile shows approximately 1,500,000 clones, approximately 98% of them singletons. Trimming at V came to 5 bases and at J to 4 bases, leaving 7 bases not matched to a gene. The CDR3 totals 16 residues. Germline V gene lookup returns CDR1 MDHEN and CDR2 SYDVKM. What was sequenced was naive CD4+ T cells sorted from blood. Subset given: CD45RA+ positively selected. This sequence was found in a man between 25 and 39 years old in good health. The J gene is TRBJ2-1, the V gene TRBV28; 11 positions match TRBD2. CDR3 nucleotide sequence: TGTGCCAGCAGTCCCCTAGCGGGGGGACCTTACAATGAGCAGTTCTTC. Amino acids: CASSPLAGGPYNEQFF. The variable domain in full, completed from reference TRBV28 and TRBJ2-1, reads DVKVTQSSRYLVKRTGEKVFLECVQDMDHENMFWYRQDPGLGLRLIYFSYDVKMKEKGDIPEGYSVSREKKERFSLILESASTNQTSMYLCASSPLAGGPYNEQFFGPGTRLTVL.